These 3 T cell receptor beta chains were all obtained from the same sample, sequenced in a study of cytomegalovirus exposure and HLA in healthy donors. PCR was performed using 60 Vbeta and 13 Jbeta primers. TCRdb's table, derived via immunoSEQ multiplex PCR, lists solely in-frame clones and lacks some. Of fewer than 40,000 clones listed, around 60% are singletons. Sequences were obtained from PBMCs. The receptors derive from a man aged 50-60 years in good health and CMV-seropositive.

The sample holds a few counts of this clone. This chain joins TRBV30 and TRBJ1-5; 9 bases line up with TRBD1. The CDR3 totals 14 residues. From germline, CDR1 is GTSNPN and CDR2 SVGIG (reference sequence). Germline trimming cut 2 bases from V and 7 bases from J; bases unmatched to any gene: 6. The CDR3 region is CAWSPGQGSQPQHF. CDR3 DNA: TGTGCCTGGAGTCCGGGACAGGGAAGCCAGCCCCAGCATTTT.

V gene TRBV6-5 combines with J gene TRBJ2-1, with TRBD1 matching over 7 bases. V lost 3 bases and J lost 3; bases outside the gene matches: 5. Germline CDR1 MNHEY, CDR2 SVGAGI. The CDR3 is 15 amino acids. The DNA of the CDR3 is TGTGCCAGCAGTTATGGACAGGCCCGCTACAATGAGCAGTTCTTC. Translation gives CASSYGQARYNEQFF.

This clone has more than one count but fewer than ten. V usage is TRBV10-3 and J usage is TRBJ2-1, with TRBD2 identical over 12 bases. Germline assignment: CDR1 ENHRY and CDR2 SYGVKD. J lost 7 bases, V lost 10 bases, and 8 bases had no gene match. This CDR3 has 14 amino acids. The CDR3 nucleotides read TGTGCCAGTGGGGGTACTAGCGGGAGGAATGAGCAGTTCTTC. This gives the protein CASGGTSGRNEQFF.